The clone carrying this T cell receptor beta chain appeared once. Its antigen is not identified. This sample was included in a study of PD-1 blockade in mismatch repair-deficient tumors. Clones were sequenced by immunoSEQ multiplex PCR, and TCRdb holds only the in-frame ones, with some missing. The sample includes 10,000 or so clones, around 90% seen only once; the top ten take approximately 9.9%. This CDR3 region has 13 residues. V shed 0 bases and J shed 8 bases, with 8 bases lying between them. Looked up from germline, CDR1 is MNHEY and CDR2 is SVGAGI. Time point specified: roughly ten-day in vitro stimulation with candidate neoantigen peptide 3. A roughly ten-day in vitro culture was run per each of 7 or 8 reactive peptides.

The sample was cells cultured in vitro, taken from a patient treated with pembrolizumab. The TCR was taken from an adult with mismatch repair-deficient cancer. The chain links TRBV6-5 to TRBJ2-1; a possible D gene is TRBD2 (6 bases). The CDR3, as DNA: TGTGCCAGCAGTTACTCACCGGGGGATGAGCAGTTCTTC. This encodes CASSYSPGDEQFF.